Following are 7 T cell receptor beta chains from one sample sequenced in a study of PD-1 blockade in classical Hodgkin lymphoma. Data came from immunoSEQ multiplex PCR; TCRdb stores just in-frame clones and leaves some out. The data contain 130,000 to 150,000 clones, around 84% of them singletons. All trial patients relapsed after autologous stem cell transplantation. The sequenced sample was peripheral blood mononuclear cells (PBMCs), obtained before the second cycle of nivolumab. The receptors shown here come from a human donor with classical Hodgkin lymphoma.

The J gene is TRBJ2-3, the V gene TRBV27; D ambiguous. V was shortened by 7 bases and J by 0 bases, with 11 bases between the two germline ends. CDR1 and CDR2 from the germline V gene are MNHEY and SMNVEV (reference sequence). There are 14 residues in the CDR3. DNA of the CDR3: TGTGCCAGCAAAGCAGTTTTTAGCACAGATACGCAGTATTTT. It yields the protein CASKAVFSTDTQYF.

In this sample, this clone turned up a few times. The chain uses TRBV29-1 and TRBJ2-2; D may be TRBD1 (5 bases). With 5 bases removed from V and 2 bases from J, the gap between germline ends came to 12 bases. Germline V gene lookup returns CDR1 SQVTM and CDR2 ANQGSEA. CDR3 size: 14 residues. CDR3 region: CSVPRQTNTGELFF. The CDR3 DNA is TGCAGCGTTCCCCGACAGACTAACACCGGGGAGCTGTTTTTT.

This sequence joins TRBV25-1 and TRBJ1-6; unclear D gene. Per the germline V gene, CDR1 is MGHDK and CDR2 is SYGVNS. This CDR3 spans 13 amino acids. With 5 bases removed from V and 10 bases from J, the gap between germline ends came to 12 bases. CDR3 coding DNA: TGTGCCAGCAGTAACCAGCCAGGCTCACCCCTCCACTTT. Protein: CASSNQPGSPLHF. The variable domain in full, with the rest retrieved from reference TRBV25-1 and TRBJ1-6, is EADIYQTPRYLVIGTGKKITLECSQTMGHDKMYWYQQDPGMELHLIHYSYGVNSTEKGDLSSESTVSRIRTEHFPLTLESARPSHTSQYLCASSNQPGSPLHFGNGTRLTVT.

This clone came up a few times. The chain combines TRBV6-4 with TRBJ1-3; 8 bases match TRBD1. Germline CDR1 is MRHNA and CDR2 is SNTAGT. V lost 6 bases and J lost 0; bases outside the gene matches: 13. CDR3 length: 18 residues. The CDR3 protein is CASSPTSRQGTSGNTIYF. CDR3 nucleotides: TGTGCCAGCAGCCCTACCTCCCGACAGGGGACCTCTGGAAACACCATATATTTT.

This sequence joins TRBV6-6 and TRBJ2-5; TRBD1 matches 10 bases. This CDR3 region has 16 residues. The J segment lost 5 bases and the V segment lost 3 bases, leaving 9 bases of the junction unmatched. CDR1 is MNHNY and CDR2 is SVGAGI in the germline V gene (reference sequence). The CDR3 DNA reads as TGTGCCAGCAGTTATGGGACAGGGGCAAGGTCGGAGACCCAGTACTTC. This gives the protein CASSYGTGARSETQYF.

V usage is TRBV7-2 and J usage is TRBJ2-7; 8 positions agree with TRBD1. CDR1 and CDR2 (germline): SGHTA, FQGNSA. Unmatched junction bases numbered 4, after V lost 5 bases and J lost 1 base. The CDR3 is 14 amino acids. In DNA form, the CDR3 reads TGTGCCAGCAGCCCGGACAGGGCATCCTACGAGCAGTACTTC. This codes for CASSPDRASYEQYF.

This clone has just one count. V usage is TRBV6-5 and J usage is TRBJ1-6, with TRBD1 matching over 7 bases. The germline CDR1 and CDR2 sequences are MNHEY and SVGAGI. The CDR3 length is 14 residues. Trimming at V came to 0 bases and at J to 16 bases, leaving 9 bases not matched to a gene. The CDR3 DNA reads TGTGCCAGCAGTTACTCAGAGGGACGGACAGGTCTCCACTTT. Protein product: CASSYSEGRTGLHF.